The sequence of this TCR beta chain was determined in a study of graft-versus-host responses after intestinal transplantation. The plating included roughly 200,000 irradiated, violet-dye-labeled stimulator cells together with roughly 200,000 CFSE-labeled responder cells. This CDR3 contains 10 residues. Only in-frame clones appear in the TCRdb table, and some are missing; sequencing was by immunoSEQ multiplex PCR. This repertoire shows roughly 5,000 clones, approximately 30% found once; its top ten account for around 4.7%. This clone was picked up one time. The material sequenced was alloreactive CD4+ T cells from a mixed lymphocyte reaction culture, taken before intestinal transplant. Subset of the sample: CFSE-low proliferating T cells sorted from approximately 6-day pre-transplant mixed lymphocyte reaction (GvH or HvG direction). The clonotype comes from a human patient who received an intestinal transplant. This rearrangement joins TRBV7-5 to TRBJ2-1. TRBV7-5 is tagged as a pseudogene. DNA of the CDR3: TGTGTCAGAAGCTTAAGTGAGCAGTTCTTC. This codes for CVRSLSEQFF.